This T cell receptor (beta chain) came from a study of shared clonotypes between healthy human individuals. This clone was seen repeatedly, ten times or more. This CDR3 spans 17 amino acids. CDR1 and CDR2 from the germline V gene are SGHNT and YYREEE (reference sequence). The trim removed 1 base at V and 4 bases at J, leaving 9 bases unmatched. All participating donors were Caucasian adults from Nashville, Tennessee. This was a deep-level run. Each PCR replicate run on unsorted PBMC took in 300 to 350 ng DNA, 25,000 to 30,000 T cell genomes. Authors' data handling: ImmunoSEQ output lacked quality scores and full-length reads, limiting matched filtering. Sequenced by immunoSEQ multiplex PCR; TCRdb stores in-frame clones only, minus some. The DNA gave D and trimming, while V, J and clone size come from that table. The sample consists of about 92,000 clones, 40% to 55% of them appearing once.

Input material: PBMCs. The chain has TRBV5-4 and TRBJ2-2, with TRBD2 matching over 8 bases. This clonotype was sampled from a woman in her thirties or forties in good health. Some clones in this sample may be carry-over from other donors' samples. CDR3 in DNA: TGTGCCAGCAGCTTGAGTCTAGCGGGTCAATTCACCGGGGAGCTGTTTTTT. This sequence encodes CASSLSLAGQFTGELFF.